These 15 T cell receptor beta chains came from one sample sequenced in a study of T-cell reconstitution after alpha-beta-depleted transplantation in children. Unique molecular identifiers were incorporated when the TCRbeta library was constructed. TCRdb fed the PCR reads into MiXCR, producing one record per CDR3 protein. Among about 110,000 distinct CDR3 sequences, approximately 6.9% were seen once, and the ten largest hold 23%. The sample was PBMCs, mostly from graft donor cells, taken 360 days after TCRalphabeta/CD19-depleted stem cell transplant. The receptors derive from a male patient between 2 and 15 years old who had a stem cell transplant for acute lymphoblastic leukemia, so the T cells may come from the graft donor.

The chain couples TRBV6-1 to TRBJ2-5; D call uncertain. CDR3 size: 14 residues. V was pared by 5 bases and J by 5 bases, with 15 bases between. Germline lookup yields CDR1 MNHNS and CDR2 SASEGT. The CDR3 loop reads CASSRFDPPETQYF. The CDR3 nucleotides read TGTGCCAGCAGTCGATTTGATCCCCCGGAGACCCAGTACTTC.

The rearrangement links TRBV6-2 or TRBV6-3 to TRBJ1-2, with a possible D match to TRBD1 (5 bases). The V gene lost 7 bases and the J gene lost 4 bases, with 10 bases spanning the gap. The CDR3 totals 12 residues. Germline loops: CDR1 MNHEY, CDR2 SVGEGT. The CDR3 bases are TGTGCCAGCAACGTCGACAGCTATGGCTACACCTTC. Translating it yields CASNVDSYGYTF.

The chain recombines TRBV5-4 with TRBJ2-5; 10 bases match TRBD1. Germline trimming cut 3 bases from V and 5 bases from J; bases unmatched to any gene: 7. The CDR3 spans 15 residues. The V gene's germline CDR1 is SGHNT and CDR2 YYREEE (reference sequence). The CDR3 protein is CASSSGQGRGETQYF. The DNA of the CDR3 is TGTGCCAGCAGCTCGGGACAGGGGAGAGGGGAGACCCAGTACTTC.

This clonotype appeared many times. The V call is TRBV12-3 or TRBV12-4, the J call TRBJ1-2; D is unresolved. The CDR3 is made up of 13 amino acids. The V end lost 4 bases, the J end lost 8 bases, and 14 bases lay between the germline ends. As DNA, the CDR3 is TGTGCCAGCAGTTACGGAACTCCAGGAGGCTACACCTTC. This codes for CASSYGTPGGYTF.

This clonotype was observed many times. The CDR3 is CASIGGTYEQYF. In nucleotides, the CDR3 is TGTGCCAGCATTGGGGGTACCTACGAGCAGTACTTC. J is TRBJ2-7 and V is TRBV28; D may be TRBD1 or TRBD2 (5 bases each). Germline CDR1 is MDHEN and CDR2 is SYDVKM. The CDR3 covers 12 residues. Trimming removed 7 bases at V and 2 bases at J, with 9 bases between.

V usage is TRBV28 and J usage is TRBJ2-6; weak D call: TRBD1 (6 bases). This CDR3 has 19 residues. V was trimmed by 1 base and J by 0 bases, leaving 16 bases between them. Germline V gene data show CDR1 as MDHEN and CDR2 as SYDVKM. The CDR3 here is CASSLYLGQLSSGANVLTF. CDR3 bases: TGTGCCAGCAGTTTATATTTGGGACAACTGTCCTCTGGGGCCAACGTCCTGACTTTC.

This clonotype was detected only a few times. The chain is built from TRBV5-1 and TRBJ2-7; TRBD2 is a possible D gene (6 bases). Germline CDR1 is SGHRS and CDR2 is YFSETQ. This CDR3 region has 14 residues. Trimming removed 3 bases at V and 2 bases at J, with 12 bases between. CDR3 sequence (DNA): TGCGCCAGCAGCTATGGTAGCGGCACCTACGAGCAGTACTTC. This translates into CASSYGSGTYEQYF.

This rearrangement joins TRBV7-6 to TRBJ2-7, with 7 bases fitting TRBD2. Per germline, CDR1 SGHVS and CDR2 FNYEAQ. The ends lost 3 bases at V and 4 bases at J; junction bases unmatched: 12. CDR3 length: 16 residues. CDR3: CASSFSGGGSEYEQYF. In DNA, the CDR3 is TGTGCCAGCAGCTTCTCAGGCGGCGGGAGTGAATACGAGCAGTACTTC. The variable domain in full, with the rest retrieved from reference TRBV7-6 and TRBJ2-7, is GAGVSQSPRYKVTKRGQDVALRCDPISGHVSLYWYRQALGQGPEFLTYFNYEAQQDKSGLPNDRFSAERPEGSISTLTIQRTEQRDSAMYRCASSFSGGGSEYEQYFGPGTRLTVT.

CDR3 DNA sequence: TGTGCCAGCAGCTTCTCAGGGGGCATCCGGACAGATACGCAGTATTTT. This encodes CASSFSGGIRTDTQYF. V gene TRBV7-3 combines with J gene TRBJ2-3; 8 bases fit TRBD1. This CDR3 has 16 amino acids. The germline gives CDR1 SGHTA, CDR2 FQGTGA. The junction had 8 bases not matched to a gene; V was cut back by 3 bases and J by 3 bases.

This clonotype was detected ten times or more. V is TRBV4-3 and J is TRBJ2-7; 9 bases are a match to TRBD1. After removal of 3 bases from V and 2 bases from J, the junction contained 8 bases not matched to a gene. The CDR3 runs 16 residues. CDR1 is LGHNA and CDR2 is YSLEER in the germline V gene. The CDR3 sequence is CASSQVWTGAPYEQYF. CDR3 DNA sequence: TGCGCCAGCAGCCAGGTTTGGACAGGGGCCCCCTACGAGCAGTACTTC.

The V gene is TRBV9, the J gene TRBJ1-1, with D maybe TRBD1 (6 bases). The V gene's germline CDR1 is SGDLS and CDR2 YYNGEE. V lost 3 bases, J lost 6 bases, and 9 bases lay in between. The CDR3 loop spans 12 amino acids. The CDR3 DNA follows: TGTGCCAGCAGCGGGAGGGGGGCTGAAGCTTTCTTT. It translates to CASSGRGAEAFF.

This clonotype was recorded at least ten times. The germline gene is not matched at one end of the junction; a read error may be the cause. V gene TRBV29-1 combines with J gene TRBJ2-7; 10 bases align to TRBD1. In germline, CDR1 is SQVTM, CDR2 ANQGSEA. The CDR3 runs to 17 residues. The CDR3 DNA reads as TGCAGCGTTGAAGATCTAGTCCGGGACAGGGGTTCCTCCGAGCAGTACTTC. It specifies CSVEDLVRDRGSSEQYF.

This clonotype was seen ten or more times. The genes are TRBV27 and TRBJ1-4; possible D gene TRBD1, 5 bases. Trimming stripped 6 bases from V and 8 bases from J, with 16 bases between. Germline CDR1 MNHEY, CDR2 SMNVEV (reference sequence). CDR3 size: 14 residues. The CDR3 DNA sequence: TGTGCCAGCAGCCCGCGGGGCAGAGCGGAAAAACTGTTTTTT. Protein: CASSPRGRAEKLFF.

V and J are TRBV27 and TRBJ1-6; D not resolved. The V and J ends lost 2 bases and 6 bases respectively, with 8 bases between them. The CDR3 is 14 residues long. Per germline, CDR1 MNHEY and CDR2 SMNVEV (reference sequence). CDR3 region: CASSLVQANSPLHF. The CDR3 bases are TGTGCCAGCAGTTTAGTCCAAGCTAATTCACCCCTCCACTTT.

In this sample, this clonotype turned up a few times. The V and J genes are TRBV7-8 and TRBJ2-7, with TRBD1 matching over 8 bases. Losses at the gene ends were 0 bases for V and 5 bases for J; bases not matched to a gene: 9. Germline lookup yields CDR1 SGHVS and CDR2 FQNEAQ. The length of the CDR3 is 16 residues. The CDR3 region has the DNA TGTGCCAGCAGCTTAGCTCGGACAGGGCCAGGCGACGAGCAGTACTTC. Translated: CASSLARTGPGDEQYF.